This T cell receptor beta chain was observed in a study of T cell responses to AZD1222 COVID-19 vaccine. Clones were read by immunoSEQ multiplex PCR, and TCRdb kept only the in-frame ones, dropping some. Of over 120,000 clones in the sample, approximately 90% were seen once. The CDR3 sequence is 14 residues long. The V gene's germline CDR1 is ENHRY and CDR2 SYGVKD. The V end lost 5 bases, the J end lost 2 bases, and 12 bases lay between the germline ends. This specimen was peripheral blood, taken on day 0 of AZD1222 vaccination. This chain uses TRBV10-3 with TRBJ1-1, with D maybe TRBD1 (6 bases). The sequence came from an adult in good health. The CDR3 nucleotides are TGTGCCATCAGTCCTACAGGGCGCAACACTGAAGCTTTCTTT. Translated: CAISPTGRNTEAFF.